A selection of T cell receptor beta chains follows, all from one sample in a study of immune evolution from preneoplasia to lung adenocarcinoma. The repertoire was sequenced with immunoSEQ multiplex PCR; TCRdb's copy has only in-frame clones and lacks some. The data contain around 21,000 clones, over 70% of them seen just once; the ten biggest clones take up around 6%. Sequencing used FFPE invasive lung adenocarcinoma tissue. Source of these receptors: a person between 55 and 69 years old with lung adenocarcinoma. CDR3s include the opening cysteine and the closing phenylalanine or tryptophan. The D gene is left open where the match is weak. Clone size is given for some rows only: seen once, a few or many times, or a class if the clone is expanded.

CDR3nt,CDR3aa,v_gene,len,abundance,j_gene,d_gene
TGTGCCAGCAGTTCGGGAGCGGCCCAGTACTTC,CASSSGAAQYF,TRBV2,11,NA,TRBJ2-5,NA
TGTGCCAGCAGTGGGACAGGGGCGTCAGGGGAGCTGTTTTTT,CASSGTGASGELFF,TRBV25-1,14,NA,TRBJ2-2,TRBD1
TGTGCCACCAGCAGAGGCGCGAGAGAAAAACTGTTTTTT,CATSRGAREKLFF,TRBV15,13,NA,TRBJ1-4,NA
TGTGCCAGTAGTACCCGGAGAATGGACACTGAAGCTTTCTTT,CASSTRRMDTEAFF,TRBV19,14,NA,TRBJ1-1,NA
TGTGCCAGCAGCTTCCGGGGAGGGTACGGCAGGGAGCAGTTCTTC,CASSFRGGYGREQFF,TRBV5-4,15,NA,TRBJ2-1,TRBD2
TGCAGCGTTCCCCCCGGCGGTCCCCAAGAGACCCAGTACTTC,CSVPPGGPQETQYF,TRBV29-1,14,NA,TRBJ2-5,NA
TGTGCCAGTAGTATATATCGGACGCAGGACTATCCTGATGGGGAGCTGTTTTTT,CASSIYRTQDYPDGELFF,TRBV19,18,NA,TRBJ2-2,NA
TGTGCCAGCACTGGACAGGGGGGCTACGAGCAGTACTTC,CASTGQGGYEQYF,TRBV6-1,13,NA,TRBJ2-7,TRBD1
TGTGCCATCAGTGGACGGGGCGGGAGGGACCACAATGAGCAGTTCTTC,CAISGRGGRDHNEQFF,TRBV10-3,16,NA,TRBJ2-1,TRBD2
TGTGCCAGCAGTGCTTCAGGGCGGCGGGGTCAGCCCCAGCATTTT,CASSASGRRGQPQHF,TRBV6-5,15,NA,TRBJ1-5,NA
TGCGCCAGCAGCTTTGCAGGGGCAATGAACACTGAAGCTTTCTTT,CASSFAGAMNTEAFF,TRBV5-1,15,NA,TRBJ1-1,NA
TGTGCTATAGGAGGGCGCGGTAACAATGAGCAGTTCTTC,CAIGGRGNNEQFF,TRBV7-7,13,NA,TRBJ2-1,NA
TGCGCCAGCAGCGCCGGGGAGGGACTAGCGGGAGCCTACAATGAGCAGTTCTTC,CASSAGEGLAGAYNEQFF,TRBV5-1,18,NA,TRBJ2-1,TRBD2
TGTGCCAGCAGCTCCCGGGACAGACAATACAATGAGCAGTTCTTC,CASSSRDRQYNEQFF,TRBV9,15,NA,TRBJ2-1,TRBD1
TGTGCCAGCAGCTCGGGGGGAATTACCTACGAGCAGTACTTC,CASSSGGITYEQYF,TRBV11-2,14,NA,TRBJ2-7,TRBD2
TGTGCCAGCAGTGAAAACTCTGGGGCCAACGTCCTGACTTTC,CASSENSGANVLTF,TRBV6-4,14,few,TRBJ2-6,NA
TGTGCCACCAGCACGGGACAGCGGGTGAATGGCTACACCTTC,CATSTGQRVNGYTF,TRBV15,14,NA,TRBJ1-2,TRBD1
TGTGTCAGCAGGGTGGGAAGCAGGGACACCGGGGAGCTGTTTTTT,CVSRVGSRDTGELFF,TRBV6-5,15,NA,TRBJ2-2,NA
TGTGCCAGCAGTGAAGCTCTGCTTCTCAATGAGCAGTTCTTC,CASSEALLLNEQFF,TRBV2,14,once,TRBJ2-1,NA
TGTGCCAGCAGTGGGCTAGCCCAAGAGACCCAGTACTTC,CASSGLAQETQYF,TRBV2,13,NA,TRBJ2-5,NA
TGCAGTGCTAGAGCGCAATACGAGCAGTACTTC,CSARAQYEQYF,TRBV20-1,11,once,TRBJ2-7,NA
TGTGCCAGCAGCTTGGGTATCGATCAGCCCCAGCATTTT,CASSLGIDQPQHF,TRBV7-8,13,NA,TRBJ1-5,NA
TGTGCCAGCAGCAGGGGACTAGCGGGAGGAGGAGAGACCCAGTACTTC,CASSRGLAGGGETQYF,TRBV7-9,16,NA,TRBJ2-5,TRBD2
TGTGCCAGTAGTACTCCCTCCGGTAGGGGACAGGGGAGGCTTAGCAATCAGCCCCAGCATTTT,CASSTPSGRGQGRLSNQPQHF,TRBV19,21,NA,TRBJ1-5,TRBD1
TGCGCCAGCGGCACAGGGTTTCTCGACTATGGCTACACCTTC,CASGTGFLDYGYTF,TRBV5-1,14,NA,TRBJ1-2,NA
TGCAGCGTGAGGACAGGGTTTCGCTCCTACAATGAGCAGTTCTTC,CSVRTGFRSYNEQFF,TRBV29-1,15,NA,TRBJ2-1,TRBD1
TGTGCCAGCAGTTCCCATTGGGAGCAGTACTTC,CASSSHWEQYF,TRBV28,11,few,TRBJ2-7,NA
TGTGCCAGCAGTAAGAGAGGGGCCAACGTCCTGACTTTC,CASSKRGANVLTF,TRBV6-5,13,NA,TRBJ2-6,NA
TGTGCCAGCAGCGTATTTCTAGCGGGAGTCACCGGGGAGCTGTTTTTT,CASSVFLAGVTGELFF,TRBV2,16,NA,TRBJ2-2,TRBD2
TGCGCCAGCAGCTTGTGGGGGCTGAACACTGAAGCTTTCTTT,CASSLWGLNTEAFF,TRBV5-1,14,NA,TRBJ1-1,NA
TGTGCCAGCAGCACCGGGACAGGGGGCTACGAGCAGTACTTC,CASSTGTGGYEQYF,TRBV7-6,14,NA,TRBJ2-7,TRBD1
TGTGCCAGCAGCTTATCACAACTAGCGGGACGGACCGGGGAGCTGTTTTTT,CASSLSQLAGRTGELFF,TRBV7-2,17,NA,TRBJ2-2,TRBD2
TGTGCCAGCAGCTTAGGCACTAGCTGGAACACCGGGGAGCTGTTTTTT,CASSLGTSWNTGELFF,TRBV7-2,16,once,TRBJ2-2,NA
TGTGCCAGCAGCTCCGGGACTAGGAGTGTGAATGAGCAGTTCTTC,CASSSGTRSVNEQFF,TRBV11-2,15,NA,TRBJ2-1,TRBD2
TGTGCCAGTACTCGGGAATTGATAGGTCAGCCCCAGCATTTT,CASTRELIGQPQHF,TRBV19,14,once,TRBJ1-5,NA
TGTGCCAGCAGTGATCGGGGATCCGGCTACAATGAGCAGTTCTTC,CASSDRGSGYNEQFF,TRBV6-1,15,NA,TRBJ2-1,NA
TGTGCCAGCAGCTTACGGCGGAGCTACAATGAGCAGTTCTTC,CASSLRRSYNEQFF,TRBV11-1,14,NA,TRBJ2-1,NA
TGTGCCAGCAGCAATCCCGGGACTAGCGAGTATTTT,CASSNPGTSEYF,TRBV7-2,12,NA,TRBJ2-3,TRBD2
TGTGCCAGCAGCTTAGCGTCCGGCAATCAGCCCCAGCATTTT,CASSLASGNQPQHF,TRBV7-8,14,NA,TRBJ1-5,NA
TGTGCCAGCTCGGACAGGGTCTCGGGAGGAGACGGTTTT,CASSDRVSGGDGF,TRBV2,13,few,TRBJ1-4,TRBD1
TGTGCCACCAGCCAGGGGGGGAACTATGGCTACACCTTC,CATSQGGNYGYTF,TRBV15,13,NA,TRBJ1-2,TRBD1
TGTGCCAGCAGCGCCATTCCTAGCGGGGCTACAGATACGCAGTATTTT,CASSAIPSGATDTQYF,TRBV9,16,once,TRBJ2-3,TRBD2
TGTGCCAGCAGTCTGCCGGGGGCGGATGGAAACACCATATATTTT,CASSLPGADGNTIYF,TRBV28,15,few,TRBJ1-3,NA
TGTGCCAGCAGCTTAGGCAGGGTAAATACGCAGTATTTT,CASSLGRVNTQYF,TRBV7-2,13,NA,TRBJ2-3,NA
TGTGCCAGCTCACCAAGAACAGGGAGGGACACTGAAGCTTTCTTT,CASSPRTGRDTEAFF,TRBV18,15,NA,TRBJ1-1,NA
TGTGCCAGCAGCTTTAGCGGGAGGGCTCAAGAGACCCAGTACTTC,CASSFSGRAQETQYF,TRBV5-5,15,NA,TRBJ2-5,TRBD2
TGTGCCACCGGCAGCGGGGACTACAATGAGCAGTTCTTC,CATGSGDYNEQFF,TRBV6-5,13,NA,TRBJ2-1,TRBD2
TGCGCCAGCAGCTTGGCAGGTCAGGGGGCCAGCGAGCAGTACTTC,CASSLAGQGASEQYF,TRBV5-1,15,NA,TRBJ2-7,TRBD1
TGTGCTAGTGGTTTGGTACAGTTATTTCACGAGCAGTACTTC,CASGLVQLFHEQYF,TRBV12-5,14,NA,TRBJ2-7,NA
TGTGCCAGCAGCTCCATGGGTGAGAGCAATCAGCCCCAGCATTTT,CASSSMGESNQPQHF,TRBV5-5,15,NA,TRBJ1-5,NA
TGTGCCAGTAGTATAAAAGGGTCAGGCACTGAAGCTTTCTTT,CASSIKGSGTEAFF,TRBV19,14,NA,TRBJ1-1,NA
TGTGCCAGCAGCTTAGTCGTGACAAGGAACACTGAAGCTTTCTTT,CASSLVVTRNTEAFF,TRBV11-2,15,once,TRBJ1-1,NA
TGCGCCAGCAGCTTGGCCCCGGACACCCACTATGGCTACACCTTC,CASSLAPDTHYGYTF,TRBV5-1,15,few,TRBJ1-2,NA
TGTGCCAGCAGTAGGACAGGGGCGGGTGGAAACACCATATATTTT,CASSRTGAGGNTIYF,TRBV5-4,15,NA,TRBJ1-3,TRBD1
TGCGCCAGCAGCTTGGCCAACCCCCGCCTAAATGAGCAGTTCTTC,CASSLANPRLNEQFF,TRBV5-1,15,few,TRBJ2-1,NA